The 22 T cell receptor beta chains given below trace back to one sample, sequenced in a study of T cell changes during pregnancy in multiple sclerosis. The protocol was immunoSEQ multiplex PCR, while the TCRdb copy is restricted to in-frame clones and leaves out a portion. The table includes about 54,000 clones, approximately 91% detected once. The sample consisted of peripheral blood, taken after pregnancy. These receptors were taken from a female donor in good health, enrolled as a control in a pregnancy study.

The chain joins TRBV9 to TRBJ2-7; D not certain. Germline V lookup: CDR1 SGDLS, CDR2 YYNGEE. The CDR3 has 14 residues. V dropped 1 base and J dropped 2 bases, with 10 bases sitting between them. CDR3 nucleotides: TGTGCCAGCAGCGTAACCGGTACTACCTACGAGCAGTACTTC. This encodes CASSVTGTTYEQYF.

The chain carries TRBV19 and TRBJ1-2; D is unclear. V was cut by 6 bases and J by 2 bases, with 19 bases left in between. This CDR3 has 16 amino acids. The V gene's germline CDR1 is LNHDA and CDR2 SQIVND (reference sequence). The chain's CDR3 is CASSPLPLRLNYGYTF. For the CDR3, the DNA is TGTGCCAGTAGCCCCCTCCCGTTGCGGCTCAACTATGGCTACACCTTC.

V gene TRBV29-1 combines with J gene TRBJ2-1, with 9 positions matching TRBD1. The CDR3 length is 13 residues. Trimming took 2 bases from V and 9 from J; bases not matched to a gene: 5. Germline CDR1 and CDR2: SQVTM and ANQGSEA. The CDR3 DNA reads TGCAGCGTTGAAATTACAGGGGGCAGTGAGCAGTTCTTC. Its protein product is CSVEITGGSEQFF.

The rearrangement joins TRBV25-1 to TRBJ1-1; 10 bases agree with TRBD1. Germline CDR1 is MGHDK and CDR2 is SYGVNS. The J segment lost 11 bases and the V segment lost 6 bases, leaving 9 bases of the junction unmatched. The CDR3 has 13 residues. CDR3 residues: CASRRQGAHNAFF. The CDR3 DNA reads TGTGCCAGCAGGAGACAGGGGGCGCATAATGCTTTCTTT.

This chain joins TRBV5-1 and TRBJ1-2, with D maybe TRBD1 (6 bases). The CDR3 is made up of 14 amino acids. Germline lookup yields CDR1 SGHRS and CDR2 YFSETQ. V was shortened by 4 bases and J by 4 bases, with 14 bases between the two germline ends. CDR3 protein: CASSGVTGPYGYTF. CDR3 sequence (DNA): TGCGCCAGCAGCGGGGTTACAGGGCCCTATGGCTACACCTTC.

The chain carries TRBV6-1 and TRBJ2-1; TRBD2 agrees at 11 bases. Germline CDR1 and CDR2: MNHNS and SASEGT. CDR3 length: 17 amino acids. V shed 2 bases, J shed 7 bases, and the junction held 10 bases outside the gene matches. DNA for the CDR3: TGTGCCAGCAGTGAATTCACTACCGGGACTAGCGGTAATGAGCAGTTCTTC. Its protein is CASSEFTTGTSGNEQFF.

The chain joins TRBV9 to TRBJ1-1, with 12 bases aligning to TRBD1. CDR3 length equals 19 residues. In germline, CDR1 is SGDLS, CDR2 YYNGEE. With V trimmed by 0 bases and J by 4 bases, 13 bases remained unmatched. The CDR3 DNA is TGTGCCAGCAGCGTAGACGAGTGGGGGACAGGGGGCGCGGGCACTGAAGCTTTCTTT. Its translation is CASSVDEWGTGGAGTEAFF. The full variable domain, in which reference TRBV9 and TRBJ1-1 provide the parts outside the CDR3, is DSGVTQTPKHLITATGQRVTLRCSPRSGDLSVYWYQQSLDQGLQFLIQYYNGEERAKGNILERFSAQQFPDLHSELNLSSLELGDSALYFCASSVDEWGTGGAGTEAFFGQGTRLTVV.

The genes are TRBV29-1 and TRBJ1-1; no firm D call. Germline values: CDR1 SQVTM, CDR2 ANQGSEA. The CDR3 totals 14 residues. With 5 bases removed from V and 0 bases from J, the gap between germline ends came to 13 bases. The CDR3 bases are TGCAGCGTTTTAGGCTTGAGGTTGAACACTGAAGCTTTCTTT. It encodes CSVLGLRLNTEAFF.

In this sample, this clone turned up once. CDR3 amino acids: CASSVPSSDSNQPQHF. CDR3 nucleotides: TGTGCCAGCAGCGTTCCGTCCTCAGATAGCAATCAGCCCCAGCATTTT. V gene TRBV28 combines with J gene TRBJ1-5; no clear D gene. V lost 6 bases and J lost 0, with 15 bases in between. The CDR3 covers 16 residues. The V gene's germline CDR1 is MDHEN and CDR2 SYDVKM. Complete variable domain (other parts from reference TRBV28 and TRBJ1-5): DVKVTQSSRYLVKRTGEKVFLECVQDMDHENMFWYRQDPGLGLRLIYFSYDVKMKEKGDIPEGYSVSREKKERFSLILESASTNQTSMYLCASSVPSSDSNQPQHFGDGTRLSIL.

The CDR3 loop reads CAWKRQGANTEAFF. DNA for the CDR3: TGTGCCTGGAAAAGACAGGGGGCGAACACTGAAGCTTTCTTT. The J gene is TRBJ1-1, the V gene TRBV30; 10 bases fit TRBD1. With V trimmed by 4 bases and J by 1 base, 3 bases remained unmatched. The CDR3 covers 14 residues. Germline V gene data show CDR1 as GTSNPN and CDR2 as SVGIG (reference sequence).

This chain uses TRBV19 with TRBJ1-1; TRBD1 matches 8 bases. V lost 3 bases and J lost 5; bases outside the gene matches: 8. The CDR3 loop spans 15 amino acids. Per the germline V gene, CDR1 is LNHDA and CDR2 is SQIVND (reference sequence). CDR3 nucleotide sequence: TGTGCCAGTAGTATTTATTGGACAGGGAATACTGAAGCTTTCTTT. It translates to CASSIYWTGNTEAFF.

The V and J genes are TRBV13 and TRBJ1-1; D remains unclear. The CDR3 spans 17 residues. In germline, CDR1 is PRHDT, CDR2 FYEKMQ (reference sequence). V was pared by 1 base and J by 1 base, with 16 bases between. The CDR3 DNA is TGTGCCAGCAGCTTAGAGCGGCACGCCAGTTCGAACACTGAAGCTTTCTTT. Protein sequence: CASSLERHASSNTEAFF. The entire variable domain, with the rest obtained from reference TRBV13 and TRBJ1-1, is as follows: AAGVIQSPRHLIKEKRETATLKCYPIPRHDTVYWYQQGPGQDPQFLISFYEKMQSDKGSIPDRFSAQQFSDYHSELNMSSLELGDSALYFCASSLERHASSNTEAFFGQGTRLTVV.

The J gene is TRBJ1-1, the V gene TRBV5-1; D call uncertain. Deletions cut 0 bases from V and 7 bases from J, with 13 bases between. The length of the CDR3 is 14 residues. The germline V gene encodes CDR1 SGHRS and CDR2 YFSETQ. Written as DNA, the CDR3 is TGCGCCAGCAGCTTGGGTGCAGTTGTCTTTGAAGCTTTCTTT. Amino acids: CASSLGAVVFEAFF.

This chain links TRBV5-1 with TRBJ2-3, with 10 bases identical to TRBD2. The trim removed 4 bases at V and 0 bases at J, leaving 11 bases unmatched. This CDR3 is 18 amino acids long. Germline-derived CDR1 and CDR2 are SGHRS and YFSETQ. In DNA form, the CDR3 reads TGCGCCAGCAGCATAAGGCTAGCGGGGGTTACTAGCACAGATACGCAGTATTTT. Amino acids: CASSIRLAGVTSTDTQYF.

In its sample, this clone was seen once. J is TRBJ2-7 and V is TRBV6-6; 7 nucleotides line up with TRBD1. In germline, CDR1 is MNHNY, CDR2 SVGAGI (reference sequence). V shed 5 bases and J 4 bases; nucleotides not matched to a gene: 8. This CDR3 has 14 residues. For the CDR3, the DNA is TGTGCCAGCAGTCACGGGACAGCTCTTTACGAGCAGTACTTC. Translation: CASSHGTALYEQYF.

CDR3 sequence (DNA): TGTGCCAGCAGTTACACGGACAGACCAGGCTACACCTTC. It is translated as CASSYTDRPGYTF. V and J are TRBV6-5 and TRBJ1-2; possibly TRBD1 for D (6 bases). V gave up 2 bases and J gave up 8 bases, with 12 bases separating them. Germline CDR1 and CDR2: MNHEY and SVGAGI. The CDR3 spans 13 residues.

CDR3 nucleotide sequence: TGTGCCAGCAGCTTAATTTCGGGGAGTACTAATGAAAAACTGTTTTTT. Amino acid sequence: CASSLISGSTNEKLFF. The chain links TRBV7-8 to TRBJ1-4, with no clear D. The CDR3 is 16 residues long. The V end lost 2 bases, the J end lost 2 bases, and 12 bases lay between the germline ends. Germline assignment: CDR1 SGHVS and CDR2 FQNEAQ.

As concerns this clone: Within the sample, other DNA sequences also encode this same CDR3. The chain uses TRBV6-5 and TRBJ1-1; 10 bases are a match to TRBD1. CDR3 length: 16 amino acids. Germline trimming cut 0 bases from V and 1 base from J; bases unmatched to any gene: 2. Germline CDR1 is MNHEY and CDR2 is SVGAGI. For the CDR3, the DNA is TGTGCCAGCAGTTACTCCCGGACAGGGGGGAACACTGAAGCTTTCTTT. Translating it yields CASSYSRTGGNTEAFF.

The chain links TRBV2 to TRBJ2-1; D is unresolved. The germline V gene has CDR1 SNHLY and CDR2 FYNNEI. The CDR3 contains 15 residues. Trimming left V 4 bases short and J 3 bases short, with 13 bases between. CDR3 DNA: TGTGCCAGCAGTGTAGATCGGCAGGTCTACAATGAGCAGTTCTTC. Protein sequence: CASSVDRQVYNEQFF. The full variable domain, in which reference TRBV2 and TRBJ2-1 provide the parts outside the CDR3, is EPEVTQTPSHQVTQMGQEVILRCVPISNHLYFYWYRQILGQKVEFLVSFYNNEISEKSEIFDDQFSVERPDGSNFTLKIRSTKLEDSAMYFCASSVDRQVYNEQFFGPGTRLTVL.

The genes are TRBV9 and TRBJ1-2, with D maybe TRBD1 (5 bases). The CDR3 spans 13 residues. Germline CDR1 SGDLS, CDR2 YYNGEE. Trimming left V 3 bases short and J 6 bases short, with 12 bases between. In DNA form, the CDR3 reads TGTGCCAGCAGCGGATACAGGTACGATGGCTACACCTTC. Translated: CASSGYRYDGYTF.

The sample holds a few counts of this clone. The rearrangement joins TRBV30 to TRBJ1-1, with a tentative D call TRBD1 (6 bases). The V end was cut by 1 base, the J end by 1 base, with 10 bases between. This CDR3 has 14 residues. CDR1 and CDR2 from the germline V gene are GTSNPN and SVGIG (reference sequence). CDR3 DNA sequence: TGTGCCTGGAGTGGAGACAGGAGGAACACTGAAGCTTTCTTT. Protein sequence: CAWSGDRRNTEAFF.

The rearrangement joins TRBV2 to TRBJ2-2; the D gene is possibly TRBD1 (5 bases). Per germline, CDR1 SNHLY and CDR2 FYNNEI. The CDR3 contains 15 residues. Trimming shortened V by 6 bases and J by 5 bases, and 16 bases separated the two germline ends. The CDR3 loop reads CASSPPRQPTGELFF. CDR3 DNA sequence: TGTGCCAGCAGCCCACCCAGACAGCCTACCGGGGAGCTGTTTTTT.